The 26 T cell receptor beta chains presented below share a single source sample, sequenced in a study of blood T cells in healthy people across ages. A sample-barcoded 5' primer and a J-beta primer mix were used in a second PCR of about 7 to 12 cycles. One entry per CDR3 protein, called by TCRdb with MiXCR from the 5' RACE reads. The sample lists a few hundred thousand distinct CDR3 sequences; more than 45% were seen once. Sequencing input: blood. These receptors were obtained from a man between 60 and 75 years old in good health.

CDR3 coding DNA: TGTGCCAGCAGCCAAGAGGGGGAGGCAGATACGCAGTATTTT. Translation gives CASSQEGEADTQYF. The rearrangement uses TRBV4-2 and TRBJ2-3; TRBD2 might be the D (6 bases). V gave up 0 bases and J gave up 4 bases, with 8 bases separating them. The V gene's germline CDR1 is LGHNA and CDR2 YNFKEQ. CDR3 length: 14 amino acids.

This clonotype was picked up many times. V is TRBV20-1 and J is TRBJ1-1; unclear D gene. Germline CDR1 and CDR2: DFQATT and SNEGSKA (reference sequence). CDR3 length equals 17 residues. The ends were cut back, 5 bases at V and 4 bases at J, with 26 bases in the middle. The CDR3 sequence is CSARSSVRTNRGTEAFF. The CDR3 DNA reads TGCAGTGCTCGGAGTAGTGTCCGGACCAATCGGGGCACTGAAGCTTTCTTT.

This clonotype was picked up a small number of times. J is TRBJ1-2 and V is TRBV25-1; D is undetermined. V was shortened by 1 base and J by 4 bases, with 10 bases between the two germline ends. The germline V gene has CDR1 MGHDK and CDR2 SYGVNS. CDR3 length equals 14 residues. CDR3 DNA sequence: TGTGCCAGCAGTGAATCAGGACTTCCCTATGGCTACACCTTC. It is translated as CASSESGLPYGYTF.

This clonotype was picked up many times. This chain uses TRBV20-1 with TRBJ1-6; a weak D match, TRBD1 (5 bases). CDR3 length: 16 amino acids. The V gene lost 0 bases and the J gene lost 0 bases, with 9 bases spanning the gap. Looked up from germline, CDR1 is DFQATT and CDR2 is SNEGSKA (reference sequence). CDR3 sequence reads: CSARDRGSSYNSPLHF. In DNA form, the CDR3 reads TGCAGTGCTAGAGATAGGGGCAGCTCCTATAATTCACCCCTCCACTTT.

The chain carries TRBV9 and TRBJ2-3; possible D gene TRBD2, 6 bases. The CDR3 spans 15 residues. Germline CDR1 and CDR2: SGDLS and YYNGEE. The V end was cut by 4 bases, the J end by 1 base, with 13 bases between. The chain's CDR3 is CASSSLEGRTDTQYF. The CDR3 DNA follows: TGTGCCAGCAGCTCTCTGGAGGGCCGCACAGATACGCAGTATTTT.

The chain combines TRBV5-1 with TRBJ2-7, with 10 bases that match TRBD2. The ends lost 0 bases at V and 0 bases at J; junction bases unmatched: 3. This CDR3 comprises 16 residues. The germline gives CDR1 SGHRS, CDR2 YFSETQ. The CDR3 nucleotides read TGCGCCAGCAGCTTGGGTCCTAGCGGGAGCTCCTACGAGCAGTACTTC. It codes for CASSLGPSGSSYEQYF.

This sequence joins TRBV12-3 or TRBV12-4 and TRBJ2-1; no firm D call. The CDR3 spans 10 residues. Trimming removed 4 bases at V and 9 bases at J, with 4 bases between. DNA for the CDR3: TGTGCCAGCAGTTCCACTGAGCAGTTCTTC. Translated: CASSSTEQFF.

To note about this clonotype: A much more abundant neighbour one base away suggests this may be a read error. The J gene is TRBJ1-6, the V gene TRBV2; no reliable D call. The V end lost 5 bases, the J end lost 6 bases, and 8 bases lay between the germline ends. CDR3 length: 13 residues. Germline V gene sequence: CDR1 SNHLY, CDR2 FYNNEI. The CDR3 region has the DNA TGTGCCAGCAGTAAAGTTGCTAATTCACCCCTCCACTTT. Protein: CASSKVANSPLHF.

The chain uses TRBV29-1 and TRBJ2-7, with D hard to call. Trimming pared 4 bases from V and 3 bases from J, leaving 7 bases between. Germline V gives CDR1 SQVTM, CDR2 ANQGSEA. The CDR3 runs 11 residues. This CDR3 is CSVGLNYEQYF. In DNA, the CDR3 is TGCAGCGTTGGGCTGAACTACGAGCAGTACTTC.

This clonotype was recorded many times. The chain combines TRBV7-9 with TRBJ2-3, with TRBD2 identical over 16 bases. Germline assignment: CDR1 SEHNR and CDR2 FQNEAQ (reference sequence). V gave up 4 bases and J gave up 4 bases; unmatched junction bases: 8. CDR3 length equals 18 residues. CDR3 sequence: CASSSRAGTSGRADTQYF. CDR3 nucleotide sequence: TGTGCCAGCAGCTCCCGGGCCGGGACTAGCGGGAGGGCAGATACGCAGTATTTT.

The chain couples TRBV7-2 to TRBJ2-3, with D perhaps TRBD1 (5 bases). Germline CDR1 is SGHTA and CDR2 is FQGNSA. Trimming took off 7 bases at V and 4 bases at J, with 24 bases between the two ends. CDR3 length: 17 amino acids. CDR3 protein: CASTRRTRQIGSDTQYF. CDR3 coding DNA: TGTGCCAGCACCAGAAGGACCAGACAGATTGGGTCAGATACGCAGTATTTT.

The table lists this clonotype with many counts. J is TRBJ1-2 and V is TRBV20-1; 8 bases agree with TRBD1. V shed 6 bases and J 0 bases; nucleotides not matched to a gene: 9. The germline V gene encodes CDR1 DFQATT and CDR2 SNEGSKA (reference sequence). The CDR3 loop spans 15 amino acids. CDR3 bases: TGCAGTGCCTGGACCGACAGGGGAGCTAACTATGGCTACACCTTC. It yields the protein CSAWTDRGANYGYTF.

The chain couples TRBV7-9 to TRBJ2-7; a weak D match, TRBD2 (6 bases). V lost 4 bases, J lost 4 bases, and 23 bases lay in between. The CDR3 is 17 residues long. Germline V CDR1 and CDR2: SEHNR, FQNEAQ (reference sequence). DNA for the CDR3: TGTGCCAGCAGCTATGGGCCTAGCGAAATTTCCTCTTACGAGCAGTACTTC. Translated: CASSYGPSEISSYEQYF.

This clonotype was picked up one time. The V call is TRBV12-3 or TRBV12-4, the J call TRBJ2-5, with D maybe TRBD1 (6 bases). Deletions cut 5 bases from V and 1 base from J, with 14 bases between. This CDR3 has 15 residues. CDR3 amino acids: CASSDHRVLQETQYF. The CDR3 DNA sequence: TGTGCCAGCAGTGACCACAGGGTACTCCAAGAGACCCAGTACTTC.

The chain joins TRBV10-1 to TRBJ1-2; no firm D call. This CDR3 has 13 amino acids. Trimming shortened V by 3 bases and J by 4 bases, and 9 bases separated the two germline ends. The germline V gene has CDR1 WNHNN and CDR2 SYGVQD (reference sequence). CDR3 in amino acids: CASSESSSYGYTF. The CDR3 DNA is TGCGCCAGCAGTGAAAGCTCAAGCTATGGCTACACCTTC.

This clonotype showed up just a few times. This chain joins TRBV25-1 and TRBJ2-1; D is unresolved. The CDR3 consists of 15 residues. Trimming left V 3 bases short and J 2 bases short, with 11 bases between. From germline, CDR1 is MGHDK and CDR2 SYGVNS. This chain's CDR3 is CASSDPRTPYNEQFF. CDR3 DNA: TGTGCCAGCAGTGACCCACGGACCCCCTACAATGAGCAGTTCTTC.

CDR3 residues: CASSLRLAAYNEQFF. The CDR3 region has the DNA TGTGCCAGCAGCTTAAGGCTAGCGGCCTACAATGAGCAGTTCTTC. V and J are TRBV7-9 and TRBJ2-1; 7 nucleotides line up with TRBD2. The V gene's germline CDR1 is SEHNR and CDR2 FQNEAQ (reference sequence). The CDR3 has 15 residues. V shed 2 bases, J shed 2 bases, and the junction held 3 bases outside the gene matches.

This clonotype was seen only a few times. V and J are TRBV6-2 or TRBV6-3 and TRBJ2-1, with TRBD1 identical over 7 bases. The tail of the sequence fits TRBJ2-7 better, so the J call may be wrong. The CDR3 extends over 13 amino acids. Germline loops: CDR1 MNHEY, CDR2 SVGEGT. As DNA, the CDR3 is TGTGCCAGCAGTTACCGCGACAGGGCCGAGCAGTACTTC. Encoded protein: CASSYRDRAEQYF.

This chain joins TRBV20-1 and TRBJ2-1, with 7 bases identical to TRBD2. The germline CDR1 and CDR2 sequences are DFQATT and SNEGSKA (reference sequence). After removal of 3 bases from V and 1 base from J, the junction contained 9 bases not matched to a gene. This CDR3 contains 16 residues. This CDR3 reads CSASSPLAISYNEQFF. CDR3 bases: TGCAGTGCTAGCTCCCCACTAGCGATTTCCTACAATGAGCAGTTCTTC.

The rearrangement uses TRBV18 and TRBJ1-1, with 9 bases matching TRBD1. CDR3 length: 14 amino acids. Germline CDR1 and CDR2: KGHSH and LQKENI. V was clipped by 2 bases and J by 10 bases; unmatched bases: 8. CDR3 loop: CASSPAGDRDVAFF. CDR3 in DNA: TGTGCCAGCTCACCAGCGGGGGACAGGGATGTAGCTTTCTTT. Full variable domain (rest looked up from reference TRBV18 and TRBJ1-1): NAGVMQNPRHLVRRRGQEARLRCSPMKGHSHVYWYRQLPEEGLKFMVYLQKENIIDESGMPKERFSAEFPKEGPSILRIQQVVRGDSAAYFCASSPAGDRDVAFFGQGTRLTVV.

V is TRBV11-3 and J is TRBJ2-2; no clear D. V was cut by 5 bases and J by 4 bases, with 11 bases left in between. This CDR3 spans 14 amino acids. Germline V gives CDR1 SGHNT, CDR2 YENEEA. CDR3 sequence (DNA): TGTGCCAGCAGCCCCGCCTGGGGCACCGGGGAGCTGTTTTTT. This sequence encodes CASSPAWGTGELFF. The variable domain in full, with the rest retrieved from reference TRBV11-3 and TRBJ2-2, is EAGVVQSPRYKIIEKKQPVAFWCNPISGHNTLYWYLQNLGQGPELLIRYENEEAVDDSQLPKDRFSAERLKGVDSTLKIQPAELGDSAVYLCASSPAWGTGELFFGEGSRLTVL.

This clonotype was counted a few times. The V gene is TRBV11-1, the J gene TRBJ2-7, with D unresolved. The CDR3 spans 13 residues. In germline, CDR1 is SGHAT, CDR2 FQDESV (reference sequence). V lost 3 bases and J lost 3, with 9 bases in between. The CDR3 DNA sequence: TGTGCCAGCAGCTTTGAACGCTTCTACGAGCAGTACTTC. This translates into CASSFERFYEQYF.

V is TRBV7-8 and J is TRBJ1-4, with D possibly being TRBD1 (6 bases). V was cut by 5 bases and J by 7 bases, with 17 bases left in between. The CDR3 extends over 15 amino acids. Per germline, CDR1 SGHVS and CDR2 FQNEAQ. CDR3 nucleotide sequence: TGTGCCAGCAGCCAATGGGGGCAGGGCTCTGAAAAACTGTTTTTT. It codes for CASSQWGQGSEKLFF.

A few counts support this clonotype. This chain joins TRBV9 and TRBJ2-7, with TRBD1 matching over 7 bases. Germline CDR1 SGDLS, CDR2 YYNGEE. J was trimmed by 5 bases and V by 7 bases; bases with no gene match: 6. The CDR3 is 12 residues long. The CDR3 DNA follows: TGTGCCAGCGGGGGACAGCTCGACGAGCAGTACTTC. Its protein is CASGGQLDEQYF.

V is TRBV5-5 and J is TRBJ1-4; no clear D gene. Germline V lookup: CDR1 SGHKS, CDR2 YYEKEE (reference sequence). The CDR3 is 14 amino acids. V lost 1 base and J 0 bases, leaving 4 bases between the germline ends. The CDR3 DNA follows: TGTGCCAGCAGCTTGCGTGCAACTAATGAAAAACTGTTTTTT. Protein sequence: CASSLRATNEKLFF.

This clonotype was observed a handful of times. The rearrangement joins TRBV25-1 to TRBJ2-6; 7 bases match TRBD1. The CDR3 has 16 amino acids. The J segment lost 2 bases and the V segment lost 5 bases, leaving 6 bases of the junction unmatched. The germline gives CDR1 MGHDK, CDR2 SYGVNS. The CDR3 nucleotides read TGTGCCAGCAGTCTCGGGACAGTGACTGGGGCCAACGTCCTGACTTTC. It encodes CASSLGTVTGANVLTF.